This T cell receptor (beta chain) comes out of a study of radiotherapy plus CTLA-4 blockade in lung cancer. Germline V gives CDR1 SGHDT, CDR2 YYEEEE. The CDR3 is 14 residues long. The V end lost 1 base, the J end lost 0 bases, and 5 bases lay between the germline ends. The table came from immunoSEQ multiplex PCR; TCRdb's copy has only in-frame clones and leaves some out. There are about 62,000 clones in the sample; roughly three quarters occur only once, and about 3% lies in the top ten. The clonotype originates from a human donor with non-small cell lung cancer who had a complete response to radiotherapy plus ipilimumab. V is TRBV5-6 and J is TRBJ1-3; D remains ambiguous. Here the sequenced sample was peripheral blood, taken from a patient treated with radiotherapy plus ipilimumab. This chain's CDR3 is CASSLPSSGNTIYF. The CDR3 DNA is TGTGCCAGCAGCTTGCCATCCTCTGGAAACACCATATATTTT.